The source of this T cell receptor (beta chain) is a study of blood T cells in healthy people across ages. Turning to the study itself: Researchers report that template switching captured about one barcoded beta molecule per two T cells.

With a J-beta primer mix and a sample-barcoded 5' primer, a second PCR ran about 7 to 12 cycles. Each cDNA molecule was tagged by a template-switch adaptor with 12 random nucleotides. TCRdb called the 5' RACE reads again in MiXCR, with one record for every CDR3 protein. The table includes about 1.1 million distinct CDR3 sequences, less than 45% detected once. Healthy Caucasians from Russia aged roughly 6 to 95 served as donors. About this clonotype itself: Its antigen is unidentified.

In germline, CDR1 is SGDLS, CDR2 YYNGEE. Trimming removed 4 bases at V and 7 bases at J, with 14 bases between. The CDR3 runs 14 residues. Regarding the study as a whole: Across the age range, TCR beta diversity per million T cells fell in a roughly linear way.

Sequenced input: blood. The chain couples TRBV9 to TRBJ1-4; possibly TRBD1 for D (5 bases). The receptor was isolated from a man younger than 35 in good health. CDR3 bases: TGTGCCAGCAGCCCCGGGAGGAGGGGTGAAAAACTGTTTTTT. The encoded protein is CASSPGRRGEKLFF.